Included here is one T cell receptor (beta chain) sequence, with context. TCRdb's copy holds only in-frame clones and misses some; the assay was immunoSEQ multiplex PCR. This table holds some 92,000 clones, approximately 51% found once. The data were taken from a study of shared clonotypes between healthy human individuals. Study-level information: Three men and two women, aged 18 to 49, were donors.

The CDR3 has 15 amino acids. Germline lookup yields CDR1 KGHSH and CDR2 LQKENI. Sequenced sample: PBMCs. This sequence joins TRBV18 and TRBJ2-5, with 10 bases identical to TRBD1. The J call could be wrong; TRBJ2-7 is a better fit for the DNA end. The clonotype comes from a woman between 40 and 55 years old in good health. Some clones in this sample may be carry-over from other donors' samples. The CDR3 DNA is TGTGCCAGCTCACCGGGGGGACAGGGGTACTACGAGCAGTACTTC. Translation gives CASSPGGQGYYEQYF.